The clone carrying this TCR beta chain was counted many times. Through Arm-PCR of CDR3 regions and iRepertoire HTBI primers, TCR beta libraries were built. A single record per CDR3 protein comes from TCRdb applying MiXCR to the multiplex PCR reads. In the table there are about 500,000 distinct CDR3 sequences, roughly 16% of which are singletons. This sample is drawn from a study of regulatory T cells in long-lasting Graves disease. Trimming took 3 bases from V and 2 from J, leaving 14 bases between them. Germline lookup yields CDR1 SEHNR and CDR2 FQNEAQ (reference sequence). The CDR3 consists of 15 residues. Time point indicated: newly diagnosed GD, antithyroid drugs for less than 3 months. TCR sequences were obtained from RNA taken from PBMCs. In addition, the sample was reused for a study of T cells in Graves' hyperthyroidism and ophthalmopathy.

Source: peripheral blood mononuclear cells (PBMCs), taken at new diagnosis, from a patient treated with antithyroid drugs. The chain combines TRBV7-9 with TRBJ2-7, with D perhaps matching TRBD1 (5 bases). This TCR was sampled from a man in his forties or fifties with Graves disease. CDR3 protein: CASSLKTASAYEQYF. CDR3 coding DNA: TGTGCCAGCAGCTTGAAGACAGCGTCCGCCTACGAGCAGTACTTC.